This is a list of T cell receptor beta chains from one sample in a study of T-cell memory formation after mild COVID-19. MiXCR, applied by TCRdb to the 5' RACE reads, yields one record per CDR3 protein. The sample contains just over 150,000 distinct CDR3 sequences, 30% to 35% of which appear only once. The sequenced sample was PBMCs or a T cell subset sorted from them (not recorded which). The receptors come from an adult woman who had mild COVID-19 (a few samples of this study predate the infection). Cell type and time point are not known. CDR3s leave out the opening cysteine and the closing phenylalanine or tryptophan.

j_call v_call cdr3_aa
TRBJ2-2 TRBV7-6 ASSRISGRGTGELF
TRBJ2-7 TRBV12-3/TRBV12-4 ASSLRQGSYEQY
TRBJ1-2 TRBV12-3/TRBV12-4 ASSLGGPGDGYT
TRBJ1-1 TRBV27 ASILRGGTEAF
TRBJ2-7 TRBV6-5 ASRRRTSGTTYEQY
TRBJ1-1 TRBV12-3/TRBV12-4 ASSPGWNTEAF
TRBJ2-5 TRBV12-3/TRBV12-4 ATLTSGTETQY
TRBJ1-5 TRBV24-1 ATSDSTGNPSNQPQH
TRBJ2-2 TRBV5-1 ASSLVEAANTGELF
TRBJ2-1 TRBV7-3 ASSLSPGHSYNEQF
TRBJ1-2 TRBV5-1 ASRIDRRSGYGYT
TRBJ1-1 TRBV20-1 SARDRRGPMTEAF
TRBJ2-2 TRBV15 ATSKSSPMNTGELF
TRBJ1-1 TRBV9 ASSVEGVTEAF
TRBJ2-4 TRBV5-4 ASSPGESNIQY
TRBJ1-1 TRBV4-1 ASSQEQGAGTEAF
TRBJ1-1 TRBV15 ATSRDFLTGLNTEAF
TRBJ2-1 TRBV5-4 ASSFRAGITYNEQF
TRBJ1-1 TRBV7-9 ASSARQGWSEAF
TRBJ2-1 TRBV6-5 ASSPEGYSYNEQF
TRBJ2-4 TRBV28 ASSPLDRDKNIQY
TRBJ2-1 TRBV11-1 ASSLWGISGNNEQF
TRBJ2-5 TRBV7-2 ASSLEGGETQY
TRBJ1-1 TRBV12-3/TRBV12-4 ASSGTANTEAF
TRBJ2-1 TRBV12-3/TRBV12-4 ASSYDRGSGQF
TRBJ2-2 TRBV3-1 ASSQTSAGELF
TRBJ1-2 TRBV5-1 ASSLTGAPSYGYT
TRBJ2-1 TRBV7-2 ASSRTGLEYNEQF
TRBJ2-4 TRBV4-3 ASSQQVAKNIQY
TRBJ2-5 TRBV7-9 ASSFISMSGETQY
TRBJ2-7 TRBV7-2 ASSLVAPYEQY
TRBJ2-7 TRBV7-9 ASSETYEQY
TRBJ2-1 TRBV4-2 ASSQEGGLAGVYNEQF
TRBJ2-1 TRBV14 ASSQEKGLFNEQF
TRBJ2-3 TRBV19 ASSILAGEGADTQY
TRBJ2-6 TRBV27 ATSVSGANVLT